These 8 T cell receptor beta chains share one sample of origin, sequenced in a study of Ad26.COV2.S vaccination and SARS-CoV-2 variants. Sequencing used immunoSEQ multiplex PCR; TCRdb keeps in-frame clones, though not all of them. The data show fewer than 400,000 clones, around 85% seen once. The treatment was: around 19 received Ad26.COV2.S at low or high dose, single or two shots; about 5 received placebo; per-sample allocation not given. The study sampled participants on day 63 after the first vaccine or placebo injection. Source: peripheral blood, taken in a trial of Ad26.COV2.S vaccine versus placebo. The receptors here all came from a person aged 18-65 years who received the Ad26.COV2.S COVID-19 vaccine or a placebo.

The rearrangement joins TRBV27 to TRBJ2-7, with D perhaps matching TRBD2 (6 bases). The V end was cut by 4 bases, the J end by 3 bases, with 19 bases between. The CDR3 is 16 residues long. Germline loops: CDR1 MNHEY, CDR2 SMNVEV (reference sequence). The CDR3 DNA follows: TGTGCCAGCAGTTCTGGAGGGCAGGGAGAGGGCTACGAGCAGTACTTC. The encoded protein is CASSSGGQGEGYEQYF.

The chain recombines TRBV2 with TRBJ1-2; D not certain. Germline loops: CDR1 SNHLY, CDR2 FYNNEI. V was shortened by 0 bases and J by 13 bases, with 6 bases between the two germline ends. This CDR3 is 10 amino acids long. The CDR3 DNA sequence: TGTGCCAGCAGTGAAGCGTGGCTCACCTTC. This translates into CASSEAWLTF.

This CDR3 is CASSIRGPARNTIYF. The CDR3 DNA reads TGTGCCAGTAGTATTAGAGGGCCCGCAAGGAACACCATATATTTT. This chain joins TRBV19 and TRBJ1-3; no definite D call. The germline CDR1 and CDR2 sequences are LNHDA and SQIVND (reference sequence). CDR3 length: 15 amino acids. With 3 bases removed from V and 7 bases from J, the gap between germline ends came to 16 bases.

The chain carries TRBV5-1 and TRBJ1-5, with D hard to call. Per the germline V gene, CDR1 is SGHRS and CDR2 is YFSETQ. The CDR3 runs 13 residues. V shed 1 base and J shed 2 bases, with 4 bases lying between them. The CDR3 is CASSLRGNQPQHF. The CDR3 DNA reads TGCGCCAGCAGCTTGCGAGGCAATCAGCCCCAGCATTTT.

This clone was counted between two and nine times. This chain connects TRBV5-1 to TRBJ1-6, with D perhaps matching TRBD1 (5 bases). The CDR3 is made up of 16 amino acids. Between the trimmed V and J ends, which lost 4 bases and 1 base, there was a span of 12 bases. The germline V gene encodes CDR1 SGHRS and CDR2 YFSETQ. The CDR3 reads CASSQGSTSYNSPLHF. DNA of the CDR3: TGCGCCAGCAGCCAGGGTTCTACGTCCTATAATTCACCCCTCCACTTT.

The chain combines TRBV2 with TRBJ1-2, with D perhaps TRBD1 (5 bases). In germline, CDR1 is SNHLY, CDR2 FYNNEI. The length of the CDR3 is 13 residues. Trimming took 5 bases from V and 2 from J, leaving 9 bases between them. CDR3 DNA: TGTGCCAGCAGTCTGGACACCAACTATGGCTACACCTTC. Amino acids: CASSLDTNYGYTF.

The chain couples TRBV4-1 to TRBJ2-3; 9 nucleotides agree with TRBD2. CDR3 size: 18 residues. V shed 0 bases, J shed 4 bases, and the junction held 11 bases outside the gene matches. Germline assignment: CDR1 MGHRA and CDR2 YSYEKL. The CDR3 DNA sequence: TGCGCCAGCAGCCAAGAAGCGGGGGGCCTAGCAGGGGCAGATACGCAGTATTTT. Its protein product is CASSQEAGGLAGADTQYF.

This chain joins TRBV27 and TRBJ2-4, with TRBD2 as a possible D gene (5 bases). Germline assignment: CDR1 MNHEY and CDR2 SMNVEV (reference sequence). The CDR3 is made up of 17 amino acids. V was pared by 4 bases and J by 4 bases, with 20 bases between. The CDR3 here is CASSSADPLLAKNIQYF. The CDR3 coding sequence is TGTGCCAGCAGTTCAGCCGACCCGTTATTAGCGAAAAACATTCAGTACTTC.